Detailed here is one T cell receptor (beta chain). This record belongs to a study of OX40 agonist ivuxolimab in advanced cancers. Profiling relied on immunoSEQ multiplex PCR, and the TCRdb table lists in-frame clones only, not all of them. The table lists more than 55,000 clones, 81% of them singletons. The receptor was derived from an adult with an advanced solid tumor such as melanoma, head and neck, liver or kidney cancer. The material sequenced was CD4+ or CD8+ T cells sorted from blood, taken in a trial of the OX40 agonist ivuxolimab.

CDR3 amino acids: CASSSYRDRRTTYNEQFF. The CDR3 DNA reads TGTGCCAGCAGCTCCTACCGGGACAGGCGGACAACCTACAATGAGCAGTTCTTC. J is TRBJ2-1 and V is TRBV7-2; 8 nucleotides line up with TRBD1. The V gene's germline CDR1 is SGHTA and CDR2 FQGNSA. The CDR3 loop spans 18 amino acids. The junction had 13 bases not matched to a gene; V was cut back by 4 bases and J by 2 bases.